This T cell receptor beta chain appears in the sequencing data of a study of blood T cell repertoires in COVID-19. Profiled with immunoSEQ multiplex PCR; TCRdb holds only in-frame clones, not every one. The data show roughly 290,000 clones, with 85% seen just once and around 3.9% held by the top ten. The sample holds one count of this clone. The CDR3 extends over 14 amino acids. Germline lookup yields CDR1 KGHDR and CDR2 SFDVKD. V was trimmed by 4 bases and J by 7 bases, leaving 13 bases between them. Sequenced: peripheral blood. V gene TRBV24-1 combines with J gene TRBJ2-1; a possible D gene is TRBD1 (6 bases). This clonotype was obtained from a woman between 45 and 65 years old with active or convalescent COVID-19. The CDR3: CATSDRTVGNEQFF. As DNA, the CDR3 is TGTGCCACCAGTGACAGGACAGTTGGGAATGAGCAGTTCTTC.